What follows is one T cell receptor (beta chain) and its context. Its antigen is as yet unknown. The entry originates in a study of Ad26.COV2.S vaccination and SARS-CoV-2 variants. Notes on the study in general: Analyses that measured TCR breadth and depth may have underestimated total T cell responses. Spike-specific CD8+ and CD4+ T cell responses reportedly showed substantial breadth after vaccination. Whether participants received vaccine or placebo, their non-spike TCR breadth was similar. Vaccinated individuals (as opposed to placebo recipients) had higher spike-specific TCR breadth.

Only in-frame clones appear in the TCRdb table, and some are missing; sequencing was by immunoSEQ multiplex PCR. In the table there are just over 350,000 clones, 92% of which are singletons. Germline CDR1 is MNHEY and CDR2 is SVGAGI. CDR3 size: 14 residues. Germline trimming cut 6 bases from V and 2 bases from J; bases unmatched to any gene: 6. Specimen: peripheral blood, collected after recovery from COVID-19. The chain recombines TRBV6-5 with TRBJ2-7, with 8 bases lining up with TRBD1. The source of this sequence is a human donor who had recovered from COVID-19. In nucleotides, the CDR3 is TGTGCCAGCAGCTCTAAGACAGGGGCCTACGAGCAGTACTTC. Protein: CASSSKTGAYEQYF.